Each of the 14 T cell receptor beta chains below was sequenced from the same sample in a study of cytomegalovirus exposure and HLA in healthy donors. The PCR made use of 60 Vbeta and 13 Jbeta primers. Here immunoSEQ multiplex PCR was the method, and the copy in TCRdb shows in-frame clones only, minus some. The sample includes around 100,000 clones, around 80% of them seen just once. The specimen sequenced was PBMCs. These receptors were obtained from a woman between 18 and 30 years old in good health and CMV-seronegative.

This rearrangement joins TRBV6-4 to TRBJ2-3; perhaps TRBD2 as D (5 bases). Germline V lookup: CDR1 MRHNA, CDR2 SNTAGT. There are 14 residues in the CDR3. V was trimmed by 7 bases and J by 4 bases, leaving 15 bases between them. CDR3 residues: CASKELGRADTQYF. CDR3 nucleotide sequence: TGTGCCAGCAAAGAACTGGGGAGAGCAGATACGCAGTATTTT.

The CDR3 is CASSAGIVETQYF. DNA for the CDR3: TGTGCCAGCAGTGCCGGGATCGTGGAGACCCAGTACTTC. V and J are TRBV6-1 and TRBJ2-5, with a possible D match to TRBD2 (5 bases). This CDR3 is 13 amino acids long. V shed 4 bases and J shed 5 bases, with 11 bases lying between them. The germline V gene has CDR1 MNHNS and CDR2 SASEGT.

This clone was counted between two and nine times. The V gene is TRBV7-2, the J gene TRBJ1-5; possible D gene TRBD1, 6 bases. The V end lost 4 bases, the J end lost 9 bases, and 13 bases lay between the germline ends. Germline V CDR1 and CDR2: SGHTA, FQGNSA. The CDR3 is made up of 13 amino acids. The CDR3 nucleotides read TGTGCCAGCAGCTCAAACCAGGGGCTGCCCCAGCATTTT. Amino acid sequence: CASSSNQGLPQHF.

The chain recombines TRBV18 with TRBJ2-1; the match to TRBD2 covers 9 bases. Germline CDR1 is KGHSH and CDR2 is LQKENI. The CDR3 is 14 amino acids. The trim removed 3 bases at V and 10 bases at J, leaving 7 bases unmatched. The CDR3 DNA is TGTGCCAGCTCACCCGGGACTAGCCTTTTGGAGCAGTTCTTC. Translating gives CASSPGTSLLEQFF.

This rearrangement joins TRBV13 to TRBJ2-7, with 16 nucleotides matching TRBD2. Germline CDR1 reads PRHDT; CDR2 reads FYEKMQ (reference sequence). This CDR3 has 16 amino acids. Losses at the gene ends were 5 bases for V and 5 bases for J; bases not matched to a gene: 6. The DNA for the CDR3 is TGTGCCAGCAGCGGGACTAGCGGGGGGGAGACGGACGAGCAGTACTTC. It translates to CASSGTSGGETDEQYF. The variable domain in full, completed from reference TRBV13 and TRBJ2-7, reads AAGVIQSPRHLIKEKRETATLKCYPIPRHDTVYWYQQGPGQDPQFLISFYEKMQSDKGSIPDRFSAQQFSDYHSELNMSSLELGDSALYFCASSGTSGGETDEQYFGPGTRLTVT.

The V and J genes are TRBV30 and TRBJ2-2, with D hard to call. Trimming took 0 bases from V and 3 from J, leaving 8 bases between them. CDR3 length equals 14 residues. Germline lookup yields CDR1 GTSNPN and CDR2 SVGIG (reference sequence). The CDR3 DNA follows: TGTGCCTGGAGTGTGGGCACCCACACCGGGGAGCTGTTTTTT. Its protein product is CAWSVGTHTGELFF.

In nucleotides, the CDR3 is TGCGCCAGCAAAGGACTAGCGGGATCAGATACGCAGTATTTT. Translated, it gives CASKGLAGSDTQYF. The genes are TRBV5-1 and TRBJ2-3; 12 nucleotides match TRBD2. The junction had 3 bases not matched to a gene; V was cut back by 6 bases and J by 4 bases. Germline CDR1 reads SGHRS; CDR2 reads YFSETQ. CDR3 length: 14 residues.

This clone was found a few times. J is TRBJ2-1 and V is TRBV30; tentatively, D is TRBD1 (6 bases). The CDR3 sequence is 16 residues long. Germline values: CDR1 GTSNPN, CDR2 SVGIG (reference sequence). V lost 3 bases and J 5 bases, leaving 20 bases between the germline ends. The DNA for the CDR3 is TGTGCCTGGAGATTTCCTGACAGGTTGAGACACAATGAGCAGTTCTTC. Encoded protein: CAWRFPDRLRHNEQFF.

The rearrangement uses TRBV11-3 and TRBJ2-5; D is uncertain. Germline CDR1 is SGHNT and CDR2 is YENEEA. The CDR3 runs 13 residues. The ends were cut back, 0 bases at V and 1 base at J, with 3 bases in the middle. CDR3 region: CASSLDGQETQYF. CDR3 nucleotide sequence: TGTGCCAGCAGCTTAGACGGCCAAGAGACCCAGTACTTC.

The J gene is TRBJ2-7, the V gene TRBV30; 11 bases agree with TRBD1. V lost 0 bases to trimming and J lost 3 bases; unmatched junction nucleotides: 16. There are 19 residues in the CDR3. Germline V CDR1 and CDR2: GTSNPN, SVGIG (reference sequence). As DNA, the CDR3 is TGTGCCTGGAGTGTAAGCGGACAGGGGGCGCAAATTATAGTCTACGAGCAGTACTTC. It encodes CAWSVSGQGAQIIVYEQYF. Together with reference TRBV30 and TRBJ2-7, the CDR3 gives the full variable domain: SQTIHQWPATLVQPVGSPLSLECTVEGTSNPNLYWYRQAAGRGLQLLFYSVGIGQISSEVPQNLSASRPQDRQFILSSKKLLLSDSGFYLCAWSVSGQGAQIIVYEQYFGPGTRLTVT.

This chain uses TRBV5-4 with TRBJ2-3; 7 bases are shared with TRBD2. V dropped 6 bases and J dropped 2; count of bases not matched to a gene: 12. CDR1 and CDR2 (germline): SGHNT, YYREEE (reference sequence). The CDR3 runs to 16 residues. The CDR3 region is CASIPPGGGLTDTQYF. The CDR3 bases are TGTGCCAGCATCCCCCCTGGCGGGGGACTCACAGATACGCAGTATTTT.

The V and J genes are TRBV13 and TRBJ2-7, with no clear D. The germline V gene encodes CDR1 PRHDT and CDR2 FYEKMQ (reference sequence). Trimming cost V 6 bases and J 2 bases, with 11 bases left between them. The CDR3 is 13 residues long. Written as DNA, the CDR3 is TGTGCCAGCAGTTCCAACTTAGCCTACGAGCAGTACTTC. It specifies CASSSNLAYEQYF.

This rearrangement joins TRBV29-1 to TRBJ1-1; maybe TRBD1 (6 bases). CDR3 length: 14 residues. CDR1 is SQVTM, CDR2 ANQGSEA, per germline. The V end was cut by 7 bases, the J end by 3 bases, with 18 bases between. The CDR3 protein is CSAATGWEHTEAFF. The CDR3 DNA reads TGCAGCGCGGCGACAGGCTGGGAGCACACTGAAGCTTTCTTT.

The CDR3 is CAGPGQGQADEQYF. The CDR3, as DNA: TGTGCCGGGCCGGGACAGGGGCAAGCTGACGAGCAGTACTTC. The V call is TRBV6-4, the J call TRBJ2-7, with TRBD1 identical over 10 bases. CDR1 and CDR2 from the germline V gene are MRHNA and SNTAGT. There are 14 residues in the CDR3. Trimming at V came to 11 bases and at J to 5 bases, leaving 12 bases not matched to a gene.